The next 15 T cell receptor beta chains were all read from a single sample in a study of identical twins. TCRdb fed the 5' RACE reads into MiXCR, producing one record per CDR3 protein. The sample contains some 760,000 distinct CDR3 sequences, roughly 20% of which appear only once. The same data also contributed to another study, on T cells expressing NK-cell markers.

The sequenced sample was PBMCs. These receptors were taken from a woman aged 18-29 years in good health.

This clonotype was seen more than once but under ten times. The rearrangement uses TRBV27 and TRBJ2-7, with TRBD1 matching 8 bases. Germline V CDR1 and CDR2: MNHEY, SMNVEV (reference sequence). V was clipped by 6 bases and J by 0 bases; unmatched bases: 7. CDR3 length: 15 amino acids. CDR3 protein: CASSAGTGRSYEQYF. In DNA, the CDR3 is TGTGCCAGCAGCGCTGGGACAGGCCGCTCCTACGAGCAGTACTTC.

V gene TRBV4-2 combines with J gene TRBJ2-1, with D possibly TRBD2 on 6 matching bases. The germline V gene has CDR1 LGHNA and CDR2 YNFKEQ. The ends were cut back, 1 base at V and 8 bases at J, with 12 bases in the middle. The CDR3 is 14 amino acids. Here the CDR3 reads CASSQAPGGDEQFF. The CDR3 DNA follows: TGTGCCAGCAGCCAAGCTCCCGGAGGGGATGAGCAGTTCTTC.

This clonotype was detected only a few times. CDR3 nucleotide sequence: TGTGCCAGCAGCTTGGGGGTACTTCAGCCCCAGCATTTT. Its translation is CASSLGVLQPQHF. This rearrangement joins TRBV5-6 to TRBJ1-5; D call uncertain. The CDR3 is 13 amino acids. V gave up 0 bases and J gave up 6 bases, with 7 bases separating them. Germline CDR1 is SGHDT and CDR2 is YYEEEE.

The chain carries TRBV6-2 or TRBV6-3 and TRBJ2-7; TRBD2 is a possible D gene (6 bases). From germline, CDR1 is MNHEY and CDR2 SVGEGT. The CDR3 loop spans 14 amino acids. V lost 4 bases and J lost 0, with 10 bases in between. The CDR3 protein is CASSWIAVSYEQYF. The CDR3 DNA reads as TGTGCCAGCAGTTGGATAGCGGTCTCCTACGAGCAGTACTTC.

The V and J genes are TRBV12-3 or TRBV12-4 and TRBJ1-2; no clear D. Deletions cut 6 bases from V and 3 bases from J, with 14 bases between. CDR3 length: 14 amino acids. CDR3 bases: TGTGCCAGCAGGGACTCCGGGTCACACTATGGCTACACCTTC. It encodes CASRDSGSHYGYTF.

There are a few counts of this clonotype. The CDR3 loop reads CASSLAWDGRSYEQYF. DNA for the CDR3: TGTGCCAGCAGTTTAGCCTGGGACGGACGCTCCTACGAGCAGTACTTC. The chain employs TRBV12-3 or TRBV12-4 and TRBJ2-7; either TRBD1 or TRBD2 may supply D (5 bases each). The V gene lost 0 bases and the J gene lost 0 bases, with 12 bases spanning the gap. The CDR3 totals 16 residues.

This chain links TRBV12-3 or TRBV12-4 with TRBJ2-7; TRBD1 agrees at 12 bases. The CDR3 extends over 15 amino acids. The ends lost 6 bases at V and 10 bases at J; junction bases unmatched: 13. Here the CDR3 reads CASSATGTGGDGQYF. For the CDR3, the DNA is TGTGCCAGCAGCGCAACCGGGACAGGGGGCGACGGACAGTACTTC.

The CDR3, as DNA: TGCAGCGTTTTCCTATCCGGGGTCGGGGAGCTGTTTTTT. It encodes CSVFLSGVGELFF. V and J are TRBV29-1 and TRBJ2-2; TRBD2 might be the D (5 bases). Germline V gene sequence: CDR1 SQVTM, CDR2 ANQGSEA. There are 13 residues in the CDR3. V dropped 5 bases and J dropped 7 bases, with 14 bases sitting between them.

The rearrangement uses TRBV10-3 and TRBJ2-2; D is ambiguous. This CDR3 contains 13 residues. The germline V and J ends were trimmed by 11 bases and 4 bases, with 14 bases remaining between them. The germline gives CDR1 ENHRY, CDR2 SYGVKD. The CDR3 bases are TGTGCCTCTAGTGGTGTTCCCACCGGGGAGCTGTTTTTT. It codes for CASSGVPTGELFF.

This chain connects TRBV6-1 to TRBJ2-1, with D unclear. Germline V gene sequence: CDR1 MNHNS, CDR2 SASEGT. This CDR3 is built from 15 residues. V was clipped by 6 bases and J by 6 bases, with 18 bases between them. CDR3: CASRPPGRALNEQFF. The CDR3 region has the DNA TGTGCCAGCAGACCACCGGGCCGAGCCCTCAATGAGCAGTTCTTC.

The gene calls are TRBV20-1 and TRBJ2-7, with D possibly being TRBD1 (5 bases). Germline V lookup: CDR1 DFQATT, CDR2 SNEGSKA (reference sequence). The CDR3 length is 14 residues. V dropped 1 base and J dropped 4 bases, with 14 bases sitting between them. In nucleotides, the CDR3 is TGCAGTGCTAGAGGTGCCAGGGCCCTATACGAGCAGTACTTC. Translation: CSARGARALYEQYF.

On this clonotype: Compared with germline, one end of the junction differs, possibly owing to a read error. V gene TRBV11-2 combines with J gene TRBJ1-1, with D perhaps matching TRBD1 (6 bases). The CDR3 totals 12 residues. Germline CDR1 SGHAT, CDR2 FQNNGV. The CDR3 protein is CASSSGTWGPHF. The CDR3, as DNA: TGTGCCAGCAGCTCCGGGACATGGGGTCCTCATTTT.

Ten or more counts support this clonotype. V and J are TRBV12-3 or TRBV12-4 and TRBJ2-7; the D gene is possibly TRBD1 (6 bases). The V and J ends lost 6 bases and 0 bases respectively, with 15 bases between them. The CDR3 has 15 amino acids. CDR3 bases: TGTGCCAGCAGCCAGGGGAGAAGCAGCTCCTACGAGCAGTACTTC. This encodes CASSQGRSSSYEQYF.

J is TRBJ2-3 and V is TRBV6-1; maybe TRBD1 (6 bases). Germline CDR1 MNHNS, CDR2 SASEGT. This CDR3 has 13 residues. The V end lost 8 bases, the J end lost 5 bases, and 14 bases lay between the germline ends. The CDR3 loop is CASQQAGEDTQYF. In DNA, the CDR3 is TGTGCCAGCCAACAAGCAGGGGAAGATACGCAGTATTTT.

The table lists this clonotype with a few counts. The V gene is TRBV20-1, the J gene TRBJ1-5; D is ambiguous. This CDR3 contains 12 residues. V was cut by 3 bases and J by 8 bases, with 11 bases left in between. From germline, CDR1 is DFQATT and CDR2 SNEGSKA (reference sequence). Here the CDR3 DNA reads TGCAGTGCTAGTAGGGCTGGGGAGCCCCAGCATTTT. Its protein product is CSASRAGEPQHF.